The clone carrying this T cell receptor beta chain was seen more than once but under ten times. No antigen is known for it. Library preparation for TCR beta used quantitative 5'-RACE with molecular barcodes. MiXCR, run by TCRdb on the 5' RACE reads, gives a single entry per CDR3 protein. Found here are about 170,000 distinct CDR3 sequences, approximately 20% of them singletons; the top ten hold approximately 7.8%. This entry belongs to a study of CD8 T cells in ankylosing spondylitis. Study-level results: Disease-linked clones were reportedly significantly enriched in matched ankylosing spondylitis synovial fluid.

The CDR3 runs 16 residues. The germline CDR1 and CDR2 sequences are SGHTA and FQGTGA. V lost 4 bases and J lost 7; bases outside the gene matches: 13. The sequenced sample was blood, either unsorted or a sorted T cell fraction (not recorded which). The TCR was taken from a male donor with ankylosing spondylitis or in good health (not recorded which). The chain combines TRBV7-3 with TRBJ2-1, with 7 bases fitting TRBD1. This CDR3 reads CASSSRPGQIKNEQFF. The CDR3, as DNA: TGTGCCAGCAGCTCCCGCCCGGGACAGATTAAGAATGAGCAGTTCTTC.